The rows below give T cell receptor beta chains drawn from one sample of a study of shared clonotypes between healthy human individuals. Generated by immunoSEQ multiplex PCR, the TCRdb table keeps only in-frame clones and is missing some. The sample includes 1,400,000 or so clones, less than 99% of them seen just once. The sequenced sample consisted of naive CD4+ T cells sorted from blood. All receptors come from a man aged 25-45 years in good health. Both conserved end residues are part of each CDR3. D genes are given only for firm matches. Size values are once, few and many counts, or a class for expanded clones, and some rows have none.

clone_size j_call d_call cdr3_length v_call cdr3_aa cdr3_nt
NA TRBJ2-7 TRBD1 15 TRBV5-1 CASSSTGTGKYEQYF TGCGCCAGCAGTTCCACAGGGACAGGGAAATACGAGCAGTACTTC
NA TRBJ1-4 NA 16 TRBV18 CASSPPTMGSKKKLFF TGTGCCAGCTCACCACCCACGATGGGGTCGAAAAAAAAACTGTTTTTT
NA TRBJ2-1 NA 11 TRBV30 CAWTEGWEQFF TGTGCCTGGACCGAGGGATGGGAGCAGTTCTTC
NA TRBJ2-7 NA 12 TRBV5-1 CASSFGGPEQYF TGCGCCAGCAGCTTTGGAGGGCCTGAGCAGTACTTC
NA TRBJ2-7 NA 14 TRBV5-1 CASSLVGGQAEQYF TGCGCCAGCAGCTTGGTTGGGGGGCAAGCTGAGCAGTACTTC
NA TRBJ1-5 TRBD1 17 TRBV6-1 CASSDPGQGVGNQPQHF TGTGCCAGCAGTGATCCCGGACAGGGGGTAGGCAATCAGCCCCAGCATTTT
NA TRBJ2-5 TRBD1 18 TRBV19 CASSIGRSQWTGQETQYF TGTGCCAGTAGTATAGGTAGATCTCAATGGACAGGGCAAGAGACCCAGTACTTC
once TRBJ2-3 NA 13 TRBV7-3 CASSERVTDTQYF TGTGCCAGCAGCGAAAGGGTGACAGATACGCAGTATTTT
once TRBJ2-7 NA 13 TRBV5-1 CASSLGQNYEQYF TGCGCCAGCAGCTTGGGACAGAACTACGAGCAGTACTTC
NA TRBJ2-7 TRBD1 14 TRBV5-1 CASSFRDRGDEQYF TGCGCCAGCAGCTTTCGGGACAGGGGAGACGAGCAGTACTTC
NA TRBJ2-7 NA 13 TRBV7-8 CASSFQLAGEQYF TGTGCCAGCAGCTTTCAACTAGCTGGGGAGCAGTACTTC
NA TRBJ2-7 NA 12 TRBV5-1 CASSTGSYEQYF TGCGCCAGTTCGACGGGTTCCTACGAGCAGTACTTC
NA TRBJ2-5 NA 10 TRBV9 CASRCGTQYF TGTGCCAGCAGGTGCGGGACCCAGTACTTC
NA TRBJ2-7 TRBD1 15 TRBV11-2 CASSRPGQGTYEQYF TGTGCCAGCAGCCGACCCGGACAGGGAACCTACGAGCAGTACTTC
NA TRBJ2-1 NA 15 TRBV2 CASSEALQGYNEQFF TGTGCCAGCAGTGAAGCGCTTCAGGGCTACAATGAGCAGTTCTTC
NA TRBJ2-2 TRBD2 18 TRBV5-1 CASRGLAGGPTNTGELFF TGCGCCAGCAGGGGACTAGCGGGAGGGCCTACGAACACCGGGGAGCTGTTTTTT
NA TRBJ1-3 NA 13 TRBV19 CASVGAAGNTIYF TGTGCCAGTGTAGGGGCGGCTGGAAACACCATATATTTT
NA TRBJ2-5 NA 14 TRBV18 CASSPTGGRETQYF TGTGCCAGCTCTCCGACAGGCGGTAGGGAGACCCAGTACTTC
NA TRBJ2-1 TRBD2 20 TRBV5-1 CASSPLGGSGTSGSYNEQFF TGCGCCAGCAGCCCTCTGGGAGGTAGCGGGACCTCAGGCAGTTACAATGAGCAGTTCTTC
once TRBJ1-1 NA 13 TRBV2 CASSERVFTEAFF TGTGCCAGCAGTGAAAGGGTTTTCACTGAAGCTTTCTTT
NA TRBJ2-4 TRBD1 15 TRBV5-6 CASSGIIGTGIFQYF TGTGCCAGCAGCGGGATTATCGGGACAGGGATCTTTCAGTACTTC
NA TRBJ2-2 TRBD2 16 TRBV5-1 CASSPPLAGDGGELFF TGCGCCAGCAGCCCGCCTCTAGCGGGAGACGGCGGGGAGCTGTTTTTT
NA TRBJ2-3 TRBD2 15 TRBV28 CASSFGREGTDTQYF TGTGCCAGCAGTTTCGGACGGGAGGGGACAGATACGCAGTATTTT
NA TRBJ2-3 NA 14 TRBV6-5 CASRYQPSTDTQYF TGTGCCAGCAGATATCAGCCAAGCACAGATACGCAGTATTTT
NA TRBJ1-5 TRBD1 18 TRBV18 CASSPQPGQVGLNQPQHF TGTGCCAGCTCACCACAGCCGGGACAGGTCGGGTTAAATCAGCCCCAGCATTTT
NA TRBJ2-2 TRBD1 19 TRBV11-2 CASSLRSSPGTGDSGELFF TGTGCCAGCAGCTTGCGCTCCTCCCCCGGGACAGGGGACTCCGGGGAGCTGTTTTTT
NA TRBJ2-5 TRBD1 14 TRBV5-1 CASSLVEVGGPQYF TGCGCCAGCAGCTTGGTGGAGGTAGGGGGCCCCCAGTACTTC
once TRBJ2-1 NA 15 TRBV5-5 CASSMVRESYNEQFF TGTGCCAGCAGCATGGTCCGGGAGTCCTACAATGAGCAGTTCTTC
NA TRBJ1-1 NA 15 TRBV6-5 CASSYATGGLVRAFF TGTGCCAGCAGTTACGCGACTGGGGGGCTAGTCCGGGCTTTCTTT
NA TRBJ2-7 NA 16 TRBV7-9 CASSLYLTRRLYEQYF TGTGCCAGCAGCTTATACCTCACTAGACGACTTTACGAGCAGTACTTC
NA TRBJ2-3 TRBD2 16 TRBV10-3 CAISEFAGGNTDTQYF TGTGCCATCAGTGAGTTTGCGGGAGGGAACACAGATACGCAGTATTTT